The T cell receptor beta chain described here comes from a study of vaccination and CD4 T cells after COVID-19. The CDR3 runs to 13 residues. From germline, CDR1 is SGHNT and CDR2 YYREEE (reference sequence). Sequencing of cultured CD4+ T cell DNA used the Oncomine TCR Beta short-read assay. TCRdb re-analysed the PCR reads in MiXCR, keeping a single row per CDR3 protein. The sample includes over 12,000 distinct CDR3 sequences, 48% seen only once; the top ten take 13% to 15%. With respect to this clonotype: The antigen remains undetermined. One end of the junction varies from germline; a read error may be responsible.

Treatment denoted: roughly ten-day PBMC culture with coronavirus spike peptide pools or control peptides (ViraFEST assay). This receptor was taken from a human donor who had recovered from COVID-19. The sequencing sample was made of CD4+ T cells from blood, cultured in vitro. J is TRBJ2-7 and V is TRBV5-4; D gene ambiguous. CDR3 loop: CASSAPTASEKYF. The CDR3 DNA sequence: TGTGCCAGCAGCGCCCCCACGGCCTCCGAGAAGTACTTC.